This TCR beta chain was retrieved from a study of regulatory T cells in long-lasting Graves disease. The time point denotes: newly diagnosed GD, antithyroid drugs for less than 3 months. Construction of the TCR library relied on RNA isolated from PBMCs. Both iRepertoire HTBI primers and Arm-PCR of CDR3 regions were used to build the TCR beta libraries. Via MiXCR, TCRdb re-called the multiplex PCR reads, giving one row per CDR3 protein. The sample holds fewer than 400,000 distinct CDR3 sequences, approximately 20% seen once. CDR3 length equals 15 residues. Trimming stripped 5 bases from V and 1 base from J, with 11 bases between. CDR1 KGHDR and CDR2 SFDVKD come from the germline V gene.

The TCR sequence derives from a female donor with Graves disease. The J gene is TRBJ1-5, the V gene TRBV24-1, with D possibly TRBD1 on 6 matching bases. This specimen was peripheral blood mononuclear cells (PBMCs), taken at new diagnosis, from a patient treated with antithyroid drugs. The CDR3 sequence is CATSGTGLSNQPQHF. For the CDR3, the DNA is TGTGCCACCAGTGGAACAGGGTTAAGCAATCAGCCCCAGCATTTT.